The T cell receptor (beta chain) described here comes from a study of blood T cells in healthy people across ages. With regard to this clonotype: Its antigen is as yet unknown.

The CDR3 extends over 16 amino acids. With 4 bases removed from V and 1 base from J, the gap between germline ends came to 12 bases. In germline, CDR1 is SGHDT, CDR2 YYEEEE. Alongside a J-beta primer mix, a sample-barcoded 5' primer served in a second PCR lasting 7 to 11 cycles. TCRdb re-derived calls from the 5' RACE reads in MiXCR, one entry per CDR3 protein. The table lists 1.5 million to 2 million distinct CDR3 sequences, roughly 50% of them singletons. Regarding the study as a whole: Strong correlation was found linking TCR beta diversity to naive T cell percentage.

The material sequenced was blood. The TCR was taken from a woman in her thirties or forties in good health. V usage is TRBV5-6 and J usage is TRBJ2-6; no definite D call. CDR3 DNA sequence: TGTGCCAGCAGCAAATCACAGTATTCTGGGGCCAACGTCCTGACTTTC. Translated, it gives CASSKSQYSGANVLTF.